This note documents a single TCR beta chain sequence. Its antigen is currently unknown. This specimen belongs to a study of T cell responses to AZD1222 COVID-19 vaccine. Study-level points and caveats: Only after the peak T cell response were repertoires sampled. Seropositive AZD1222 recipients at baseline numbered only five to seven. Donors, mostly white British, included more females; clonal diversity was possibly underestimated. A reported finding is that nearly half of spike-specific TCRs target unmutated variant regions.

The protocol was immunoSEQ multiplex PCR, while the TCRdb copy is restricted to in-frame clones and leaves out a portion. Of 130,000 to 150,000 clones listed, about 90% are singletons. Trimming took off 7 bases at V and 3 bases at J, with 8 bases between the two ends. The germline gives CDR1 DFQATT, CDR2 SNEGSKA (reference sequence). The CDR3 length is 11 residues. Sequencing used peripheral blood, obtained on day 0 of AZD1222 vaccination. The rearrangement links TRBV20-1 to TRBJ2-3; D is ambiguous. This clonotype originated in an adult in good health. The CDR3 coding sequence is TGCAGTGGTGAACGGACAGATACGCAGTATTTT. Protein sequence: CSGERTDTQYF.